This TCR beta chain comes out of a study of patients and donors after allogeneic stem cell transplantation. Germline CDR1 is LGHNA and CDR2 is YNFKEQ. The CDR3 runs 15 residues. V lost 4 bases, J lost 8 bases, and 10 bases stayed unmatched. TCRdb re-analysed the RT-PCR reads in MiXCR, keeping a single row per CDR3 protein. In the table there are about 960,000 distinct CDR3 sequences, 18% of which are singletons. Only a few counts were recorded for this clonotype. J is TRBJ2-1 and V is TRBV4-2, with TRBD2 matching 8 bases. Sequences were obtained from blood, either unsorted or a sorted T cell fraction (not recorded which). This clonotype was obtained from a human donor who was either an allogeneic HSCT recipient or a stem cell or donor lymphocyte infusion donor (not recorded which). It is not recorded whose cells these are; they may come from a transplant donor. CDR3 DNA: TGTGCCAGCAGCCCCGGGGGGGCCGGTCTCTATGAGCAGTTCTTC. Protein: CASSPGGAGLYEQFF.